Below, one TCR beta chain is given with its context. Antigen: not known. The identical CDR3 is also encoded by other nucleotide sequences in the sample. When replicate PCRs were run on sorted subsets, they used 200 ng DNA, some 33,000 T cell genomes. TCRdb keeps only in-frame clones here, not all; method: immunoSEQ multiplex PCR. Of approximately 640,000 clones in the sample, 90% were seen once. The sample belongs to a study of shared clonotypes between healthy human individuals. The wider study: Three plates were used per donor for CD4 naive, three for CD4 memory, two for CD8 naive and one for CD8 memory.

The germline gives CDR1 MNHNY, CDR2 SVGAGI (reference sequence). V lost 5 bases to trimming and J lost 0 bases, with 10 bases between them. The CDR3 is made up of 14 amino acids. Findings and caveats of the study: Generation probabilities of non-shared clonotypes were lower (relative to those shared by all four donors).

This sequence joins TRBV6-6 and TRBJ1-1; possible D gene TRBD1, 6 bases. Source material: memory CD8+ T cells from PBMCs. The subset here: CD45RO+ cells pooled with CCR7-negative TemRA cells. This sequence originates from a man between 18 and 35 years old in good health. Some clones in this sample may be carry-over from other donors' samples. CDR3 nucleotides: TGTGCCAGCAGTCTCGACAGGCTGAACACTGAAGCTTTCTTT. Amino acids: CASSLDRLNTEAFF.